Listed here is a single T cell receptor beta chain. Its antigen is not yet known. No base-level quality is on record; no much larger clone is a single base apart. The collaborating institutions used their own protocols to collect whole blood in K2EDTA tubes. For TCRbeta analysis, collaborators shipped samples in one of three forms: frozen whole blood, isolated PBMCs, or DNA extracted from either of those sample types. This entry is derived from a study of blood T cell repertoires in COVID-19 (dated by TCRdb to 2020 to 2021). Regarding the research as a whole: Samples from collaborators originated in the United States, Italy and Spain and spanned both the acute and convalescent phases of COVID-19. HLA class I and class II types, where available, came from metadata supplied by the sample provider rather than from assay-based typing. The samples were drawn from two sources: the first 160 participants of the ongoing ImmuneRACE study, and over 950 subjects contributed by 6 global collaborators. The dataset comprised deeply sampled blood TCRbeta repertoires from subjects exposed to, actively infected with, or recovered from COVID-19. The material from the prospective study consisted of cDNA or gDNA derived from T cells, B-cell-depleted T cells, or PBMCs. A freely available public database, intended as a resource for researchers studying the immune response to SARS-CoV-2, is where the repertoires were released. Sample metadata almost always included a de-identified subject ID, COVID-19 status, age in years and sex. Broad study findings and their caveats: The quantity of clinical and demographic metadata differed by source and by participant and was supplied without curation.

The immunoSEQ Assay, a bias-controlled multiplex PCR, was used to amplify TCRbeta CDR3 regions from genomic DNA. Per the authors' processing: Within the assay, amplification of reference gene primers was used to estimate how many nucleated cells each sample contained. To quantify the absolute abundance of each unique TCRbeta CDR3 rearrangement, sequence reads were collapsed and filtered. For each sample, productive Simpson clonality was calculated as the square root of Simpson's diversity index over productive rearrangements. The table comes from immuneACCESS by way of TCRdb, which keeps in-frame sequences with V and J called. Part of the clones is missing from these tables; in studies checked, under half for an unresolved V gene and the rest for unknown reasons. D and trimming were read from the DNA, whereas the V and J calls and clone size are those reported in that table. The sample table contains around 210,000 clones; only one count was recorded for 80% of them. The ten biggest clones cover less than 7% of the sample.

The CDR1 and CDR2 encoded by the germline V gene (reference sequence) are GTSNPN and SVGIG. From its cysteine to its phenylalanine, the CDR3 spans 13 amino acids. Of all the DNA, just the CDR3 is kept, 39 bases in frame from base 1. Here V drops 5 bases and J drops 3 bases, and the junction holds 4 bases not matched to any gene. This TCR was recovered from a woman between 65 and 79 years old with acute or convalescent COVID-19. The chain joins TRBV30 to TRBJ1-5; 7 central nucleotides agree with TRBD1. Sequenced material: peripheral blood. The nucleotide sequence is given as TGTGCCTGGGGGGACAGCATCAATCAGCCCCAGCATTTT. Its protein reads: CAWGDSINQPQHF.